The rows below give T cell receptor beta chains drawn from one sample of a study of T cell responses to AZD1222 COVID-19 vaccine. Generated by immunoSEQ multiplex PCR, the TCRdb table keeps only in-frame clones and is missing some. The repertoire holds some 130,000 clones, over 90% seen once, with approximately 5% in the top ten. The starting material was peripheral blood, obtained on day 0 of AZD1222 vaccination. The receptors derive from an adult in good health. CDR3s include the opening cysteine and the closing phenylalanine or tryptophan. Each record gives: D gene, J gene, clone size, V gene, CDR3 DNA, CDR3 protein. D genes are given only for firm matches. The size of a clone is reported for some rows only, either as once, few or many, or as a class for expanded clones.

>NA|TRBJ2-1|NA|TRBV29-1
TGCAGCGTCCTAGTTGAGTCGAACAATGAGCAGTTCTTC
CSVLVESNNEQFF
>NA|TRBJ2-7|NA|TRBV27
TGTGCCAGCGGGAGGACAGGCGGCTCCTACGAGCAGTACTTC
CASGRTGGSYEQYF
>NA|TRBJ1-1|NA|TRBV11-2
TGTGCCAGCAGCTTAGGGGGACGGTTGAACACTGAAGCTTTCTTT
CASSLGGRLNTEAFF
>TRBD1|TRBJ1-4|NA|TRBV3-1/TRBV3-2
TGTGCCAGCAGGCAGGGGGCTGAAGAGGAAAAACTGTTTTTT
CASRQGAEEEKLFF
>NA|TRBJ1-1|NA|TRBV28
TGTGCCAGCAGCGAGGGGAGGGGAGCTTTCTTT
CASSEGRGAFF
>NA|TRBJ2-7|NA|TRBV7-8
TGTGCCAGCAGCTTTCAGCGGGCAGCCTACGAGCAGTACTTC
CASSFQRAAYEQYF
>NA|TRBJ1-1|NA|TRBV12-3/TRBV12-4
TGTGCCAGCAGTTTGGGTATCTCTGAAGCTTTCTTT
CASSLGISEAFF
>NA|TRBJ2-1|NA|TRBV7-3
TGTGCCAGCAGCTCCCAGCGGCACAATGAGCAGTTCTTC
CASSSQRHNEQFF
>NA|TRBJ1-1|once|TRBV14
TGTGCCAGCAGCCAAGTCTCGGGATCGGGAGCTTTCTTT
CASSQVSGSGAFF
>TRBD2|TRBJ2-1|NA|TRBV7-9
TGTGCCAGCAGCGTACCGCTCAGACTAGCGGGAGTGAATGAGCAGTTCTTC
CASSVPLRLAGVNEQFF
>NA|TRBJ1-2|NA|TRBV21-1
TGTGCCAGCAGCACGGACAAAACTAACTATGGCTACACCTTC
CASSTDKTNYGYTF
>NA|TRBJ1-2|NA|TRBV6-2/TRBV6-3
TGTGCCAGCAGTTACTCAAAGAACAACGGAAACTATGGCTACACCTTC
CASSYSKNNGNYGYTF
>NA|TRBJ1-4|NA|TRBV6-1
TGTGCCAGCAGTGAAGTCCAGTACGGTGAAAAACTGTTTTTT
CASSEVQYGEKLFF
>TRBD1|TRBJ2-5|NA|TRBV5-1
TGCGCCAGCAGCTCTCCTAGGACAGGGCAAGAGACCCAGTACTTC
CASSSPRTGQETQYF
>NA|TRBJ1-3|NA|TRBV19
TGTGCCAGTAGTGAAGTGGCTGGACCTGGAAACACCATATATTTT
CASSEVAGPGNTIYF
>NA|TRBJ1-1|NA|TRBV2
TGTGCCAGCACCCCGGGAACCGGGGTAAACACTGAAGCTTTCTTT
CASTPGTGVNTEAFF
>TRBD1|TRBJ1-4|many|TRBV7-9
TGTGCCAGCAGTGAGACAGGGGTGGGAAAACTGTTTTTT
CASSETGVGKLFF
>NA|TRBJ1-1|NA|TRBV7-9
TGTGCCAGCAGCAGCCCGGGACACAGTGAAGCTTTCTTT
CASSSPGHSEAFF